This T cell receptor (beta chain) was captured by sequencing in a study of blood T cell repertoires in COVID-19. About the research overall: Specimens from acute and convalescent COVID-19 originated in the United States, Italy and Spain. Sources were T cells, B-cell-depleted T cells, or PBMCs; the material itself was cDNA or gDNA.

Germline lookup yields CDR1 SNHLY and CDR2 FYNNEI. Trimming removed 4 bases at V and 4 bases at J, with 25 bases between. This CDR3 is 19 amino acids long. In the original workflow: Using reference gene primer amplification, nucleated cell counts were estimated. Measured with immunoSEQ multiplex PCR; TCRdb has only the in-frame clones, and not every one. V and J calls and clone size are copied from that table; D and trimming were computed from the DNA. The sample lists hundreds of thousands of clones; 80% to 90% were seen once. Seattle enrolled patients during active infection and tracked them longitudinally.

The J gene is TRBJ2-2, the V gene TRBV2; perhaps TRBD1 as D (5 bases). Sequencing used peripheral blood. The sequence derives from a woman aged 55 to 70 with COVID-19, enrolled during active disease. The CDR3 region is CASSAPRQTTPTGTGELFF. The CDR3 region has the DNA TGTGCCAGCAGTGCCCCGAGACAGACGACCCCGACGGGCACCGGGGAGCTGTTTTTT.